What follows describes a single TCR beta chain. Antigen specificity is unknown. The sample comes from a study of cytomegalovirus exposure and HLA in healthy donors. Study conclusions and caveats: Overall, about 160 TCR beta chains were annotated as cytomegalovirus-associated. Most TCR sequences were seen very rarely across donors, but some public TCRs occurred in many. Subsequent analysis found a tendency for first-cohort TCR clusters to co-occur within the 120 or so validation repertoires.

Data came from immunoSEQ multiplex PCR; TCRdb stores just in-frame clones and leaves some out. The sample holds 110,000 or so clones, 88% seen once. Sequencing input: PBMCs. The sequence was collected from a man in his late teens or twenties in good health and CMV-seronegative.

CDR3 nucleotides: TGCGCCAGCAGCCAAGACAGGGGCCGTGGCTACACCTTC. Translation gives CASSQDRGRGYTF. This chain joins TRBV4-3 and TRBJ1-2; possible D gene TRBD1, 6 bases. Trimming stripped 0 bases from V and 7 bases from J, with 9 bases between. The CDR3 totals 13 residues. The germline CDR1 and CDR2 sequences are LGHNA and YSLEER.